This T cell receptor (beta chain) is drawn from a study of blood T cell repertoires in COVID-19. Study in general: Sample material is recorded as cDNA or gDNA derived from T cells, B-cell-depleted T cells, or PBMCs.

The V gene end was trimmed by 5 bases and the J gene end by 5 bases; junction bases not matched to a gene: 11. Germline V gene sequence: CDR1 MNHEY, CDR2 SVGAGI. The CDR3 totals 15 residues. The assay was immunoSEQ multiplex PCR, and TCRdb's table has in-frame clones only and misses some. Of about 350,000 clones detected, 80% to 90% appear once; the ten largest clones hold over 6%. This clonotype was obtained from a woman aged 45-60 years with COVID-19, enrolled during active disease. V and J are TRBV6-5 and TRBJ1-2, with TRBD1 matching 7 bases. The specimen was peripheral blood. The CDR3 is CASSTLRDSGYGYTF. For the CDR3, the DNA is TGTGCCAGCAGTACCCTCCGGGACAGCGGGTATGGCTACACCTTC.